This T cell receptor (beta chain) was sequenced for a study of blood T cell repertoires in COVID-19. Method: immunoSEQ multiplex PCR; TCRdb's copy keeps in-frame clones and lacks some. The sample lists over 200,000 clones; approximately 80% were seen once. Germline assignment: CDR1 SEHNR and CDR2 FQNEAQ (reference sequence). V trimming: 3 bases; J trimming: 4 bases; junction bases outside the gene matches: 9. The CDR3 totals 17 residues. This receptor was identified in a man aged 55 to 70 who had recovered from COVID-19. V and J are TRBV7-9 and TRBJ2-3, with TRBD2 identical over 11 bases. Sequenced input: PBMCs or T cells enriched from blood (not recorded which). The CDR3: CASSFRGLAVLADTQYF. CDR3 nucleotide sequence: TGTGCCAGCAGCTTTAGGGGACTAGCGGTTCTCGCAGATACGCAGTATTTT.